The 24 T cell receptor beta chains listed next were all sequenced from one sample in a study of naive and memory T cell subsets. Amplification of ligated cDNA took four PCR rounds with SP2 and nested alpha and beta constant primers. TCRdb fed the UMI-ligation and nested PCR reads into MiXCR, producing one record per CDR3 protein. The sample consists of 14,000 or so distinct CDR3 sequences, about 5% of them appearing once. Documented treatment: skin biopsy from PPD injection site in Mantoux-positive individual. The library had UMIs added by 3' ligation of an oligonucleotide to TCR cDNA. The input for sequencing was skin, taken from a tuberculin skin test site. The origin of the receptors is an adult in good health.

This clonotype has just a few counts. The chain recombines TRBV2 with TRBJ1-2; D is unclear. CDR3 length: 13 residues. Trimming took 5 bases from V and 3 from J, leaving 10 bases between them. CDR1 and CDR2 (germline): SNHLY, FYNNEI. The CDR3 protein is CASSSTEDYGYTF. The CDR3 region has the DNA TGTGCCAGCAGTTCGACTGAGGACTATGGCTACACCTTC.

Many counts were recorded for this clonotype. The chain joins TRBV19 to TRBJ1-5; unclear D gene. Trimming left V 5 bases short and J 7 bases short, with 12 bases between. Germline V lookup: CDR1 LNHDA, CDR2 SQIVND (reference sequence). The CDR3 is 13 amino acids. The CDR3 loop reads CASSFMRGQPQHF. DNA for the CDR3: TGTGCCAGTAGTTTTATGCGAGGCCAGCCCCAGCATTTT.

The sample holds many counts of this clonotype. The chain's CDR3 is CASSKAPHYRGPGANVLTF. CDR3 in DNA: TGTGCCAGCAGCAAGGCACCACATTACAGGGGGCCTGGGGCCAACGTCCTGACTTTC. This chain uses TRBV21-1 with TRBJ2-6; TRBD1 is the table's D call, not checked against the DNA. TRBV21-1 is described as a pseudogene. There are 19 residues in the CDR3.

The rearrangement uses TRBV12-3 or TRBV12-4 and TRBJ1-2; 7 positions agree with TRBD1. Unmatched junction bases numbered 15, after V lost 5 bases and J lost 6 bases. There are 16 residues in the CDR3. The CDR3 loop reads CASSPGTELLGDGYTF. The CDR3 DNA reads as TGTGCCAGCAGTCCTGGGACAGAACTCCTTGGGGATGGCTACACCTTC.

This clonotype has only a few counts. CDR3 sequence: CASSRRYEQYF. The DNA of the CDR3 is TGTGCCAGCAGTCGCCGCTACGAGCAGTACTTC. The chain uses TRBV28 and TRBJ2-7, with unresolved D. This CDR3 is built from 11 residues. Trimming removed 5 bases from V and 3 bases from J, with 5 bases in between. Per germline, CDR1 MDHEN and CDR2 SYDVKM. The full variable domain, with the rest looked up from reference TRBV28 and TRBJ2-7, is DVKVTQSSRYLVKRTGEKVFLECVQDMDHENMFWYRQDPGLGLRLIYFSYDVKMKEKGDIPEGYSVSREKKERFSLILESASTNQTSMYLCASSRRYEQYFGPGTRLTVT.

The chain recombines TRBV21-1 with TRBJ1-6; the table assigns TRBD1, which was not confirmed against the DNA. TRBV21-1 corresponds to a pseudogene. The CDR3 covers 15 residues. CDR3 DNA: TGTGCCAGCAGCCAAGTGCCAGGGACCAATTCACCCCTCCACTTT. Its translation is CASSQVPGTNSPLHF.

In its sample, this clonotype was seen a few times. In DNA, the CDR3 is TGCAGCGTTGACATCTGGAGGTCCGGGACAGGGGGCGCTTCCTTCTATGGCTACACCTTC. Encoded protein: CSVDIWRSGTGGASFYGYTF. The J gene is TRBJ1-2, the V gene TRBV29-1; 12 bases map to TRBD1. The V gene end was trimmed by 3 bases and the J gene end by 4 bases; junction bases not matched to a gene: 21. The CDR3 contains 20 residues. Germline-derived CDR1 and CDR2 are SQVTM and ANQGSEA.

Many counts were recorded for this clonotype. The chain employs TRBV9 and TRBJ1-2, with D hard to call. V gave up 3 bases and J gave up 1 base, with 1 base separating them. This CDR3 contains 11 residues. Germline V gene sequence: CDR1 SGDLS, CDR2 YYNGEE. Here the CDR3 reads CASSDNYGYTF. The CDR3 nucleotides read TGTGCCAGCAGCGATAACTATGGCTACACCTTC.

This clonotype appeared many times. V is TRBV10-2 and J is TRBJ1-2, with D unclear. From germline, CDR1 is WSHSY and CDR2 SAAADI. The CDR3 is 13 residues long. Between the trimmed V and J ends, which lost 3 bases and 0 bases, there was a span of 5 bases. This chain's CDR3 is CASSDRTNYGYTF. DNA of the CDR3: TGCGCCAGCAGTGACAGGACTAACTATGGCTACACCTTC.

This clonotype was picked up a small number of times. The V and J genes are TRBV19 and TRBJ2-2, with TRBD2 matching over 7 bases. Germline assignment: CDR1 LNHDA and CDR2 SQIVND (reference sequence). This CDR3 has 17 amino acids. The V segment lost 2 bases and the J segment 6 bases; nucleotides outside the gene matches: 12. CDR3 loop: CASSIWGGRKASGELFF. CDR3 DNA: TGTGCCAGTAGTATATGGGGGGGACGGAAGGCTTCCGGGGAGCTGTTTTTT.

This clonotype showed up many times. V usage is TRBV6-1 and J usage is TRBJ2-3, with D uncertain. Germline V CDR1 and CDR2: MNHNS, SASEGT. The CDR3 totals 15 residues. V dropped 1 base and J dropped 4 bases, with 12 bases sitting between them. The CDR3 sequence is CASSEGKGSSDTQYF. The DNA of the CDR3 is TGTGCCAGCAGTGAAGGCAAAGGGTCGTCAGATACGCAGTATTTT.

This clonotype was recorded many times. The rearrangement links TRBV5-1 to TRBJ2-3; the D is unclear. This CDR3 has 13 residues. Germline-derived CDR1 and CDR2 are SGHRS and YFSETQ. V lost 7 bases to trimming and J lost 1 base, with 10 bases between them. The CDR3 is CASGDIGTDTQYF. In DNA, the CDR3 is TGCGCCAGCGGAGATATAGGCACAGATACGCAGTATTTT.

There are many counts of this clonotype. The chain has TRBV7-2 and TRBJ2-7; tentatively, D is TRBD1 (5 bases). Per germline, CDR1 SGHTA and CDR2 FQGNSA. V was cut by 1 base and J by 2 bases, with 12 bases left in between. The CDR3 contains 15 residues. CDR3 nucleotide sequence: TGTGCCAGCAGCTTAGAGCCCAGGGCTGCCTACGAGCAGTACTTC. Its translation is CASSLEPRAAYEQYF.

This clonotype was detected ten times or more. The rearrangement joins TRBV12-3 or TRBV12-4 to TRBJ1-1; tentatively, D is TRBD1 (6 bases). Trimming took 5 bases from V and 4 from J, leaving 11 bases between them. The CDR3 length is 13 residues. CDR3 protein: CASSAVGATEAFF. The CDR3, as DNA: TGTGCCAGCAGTGCGGTGGGGGCCACTGAAGCTTTCTTT.

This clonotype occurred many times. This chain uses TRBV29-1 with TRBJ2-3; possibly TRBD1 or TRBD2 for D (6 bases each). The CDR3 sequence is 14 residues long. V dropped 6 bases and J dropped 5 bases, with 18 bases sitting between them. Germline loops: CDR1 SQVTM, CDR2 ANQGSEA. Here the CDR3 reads CSVRGPGSGDTQYF. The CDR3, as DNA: TGCAGCGTACGGGGGCCCGGGTCTGGAGATACGCAGTATTTT.

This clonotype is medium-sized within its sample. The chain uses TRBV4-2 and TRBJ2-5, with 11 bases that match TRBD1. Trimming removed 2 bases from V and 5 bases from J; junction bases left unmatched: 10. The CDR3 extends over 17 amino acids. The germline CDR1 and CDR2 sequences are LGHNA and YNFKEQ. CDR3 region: CASSQLSPGQGGETQYF. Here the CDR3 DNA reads TGTGCCAGCAGCCAACTCTCCCCGGGACAGGGGGGGGAGACCCAGTACTTC.

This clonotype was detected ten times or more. This CDR3 is CASSIDARENTEAFF. The CDR3 DNA is TGTGCCAGTAGTATCGATGCGAGGGAGAACACTGAAGCTTTCTTT. The chain uses TRBV19 and TRBJ1-1; D unresolved. The V end lost 3 bases, the J end lost 1 base, and 12 bases lay between the germline ends. This CDR3 region has 15 residues. Germline CDR1 LNHDA, CDR2 SQIVND (reference sequence).

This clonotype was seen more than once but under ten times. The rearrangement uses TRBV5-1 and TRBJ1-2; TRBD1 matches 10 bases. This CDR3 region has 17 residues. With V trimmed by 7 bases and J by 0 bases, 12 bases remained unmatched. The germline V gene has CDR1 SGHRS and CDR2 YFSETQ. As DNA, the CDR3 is TGCGCCAGCGGGAATCGACAGGGGGCGACCGCTAACTATGGCTACACCTTC. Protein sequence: CASGNRQGATANYGYTF.

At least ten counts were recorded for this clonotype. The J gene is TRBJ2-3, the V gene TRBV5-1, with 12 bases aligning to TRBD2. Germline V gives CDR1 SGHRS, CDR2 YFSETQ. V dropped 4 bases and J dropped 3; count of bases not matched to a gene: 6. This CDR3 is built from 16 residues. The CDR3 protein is CASSRVTSGRTDTQYF. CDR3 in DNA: TGCGCCAGCAGCCGAGTGACTAGCGGGAGAACAGATACGCAGTATTTT.

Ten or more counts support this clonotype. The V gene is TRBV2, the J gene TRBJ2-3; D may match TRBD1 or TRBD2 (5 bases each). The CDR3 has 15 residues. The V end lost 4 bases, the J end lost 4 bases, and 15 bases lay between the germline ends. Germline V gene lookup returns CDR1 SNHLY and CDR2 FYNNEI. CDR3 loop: CASSGSRESADTQYF. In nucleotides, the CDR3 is TGTGCCAGCAGTGGAAGCAGGGAGAGCGCAGATACGCAGTATTTT. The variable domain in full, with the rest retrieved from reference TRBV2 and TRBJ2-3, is EPEVTQTPSHQVTQMGQEVILRCVPISNHLYFYWYRQILGQKVEFLVSFYNNEISEKSEIFDDQFSVERPDGSNFTLKIRSTKLEDSAMYFCASSGSRESADTQYFGPGTRLTVL.

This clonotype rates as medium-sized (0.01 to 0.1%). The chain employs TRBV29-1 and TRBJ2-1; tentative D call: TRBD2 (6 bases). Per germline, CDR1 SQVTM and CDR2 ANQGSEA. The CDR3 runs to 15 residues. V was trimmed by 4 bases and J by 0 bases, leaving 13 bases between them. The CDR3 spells CSVGRRDRSYNEQFF. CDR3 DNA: TGCAGCGTTGGAAGGCGGGACCGCTCCTACAATGAGCAGTTCTTC.

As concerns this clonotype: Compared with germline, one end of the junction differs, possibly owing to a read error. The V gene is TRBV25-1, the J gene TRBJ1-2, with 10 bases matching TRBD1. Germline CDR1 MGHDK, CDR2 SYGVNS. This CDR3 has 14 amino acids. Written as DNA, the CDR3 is TGTGCCAGCAGTGATCCCGGGACAGGGGCTGGCGACACCTTC. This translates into CASSDPGTGAGDTF.

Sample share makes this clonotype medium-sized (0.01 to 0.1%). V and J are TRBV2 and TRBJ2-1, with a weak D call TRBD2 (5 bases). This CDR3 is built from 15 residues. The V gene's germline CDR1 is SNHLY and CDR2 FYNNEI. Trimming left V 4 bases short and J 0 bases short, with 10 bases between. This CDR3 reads CASSGTFSSYNEQFF. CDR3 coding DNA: TGTGCCAGCAGTGGGACTTTCAGCTCCTACAATGAGCAGTTCTTC.

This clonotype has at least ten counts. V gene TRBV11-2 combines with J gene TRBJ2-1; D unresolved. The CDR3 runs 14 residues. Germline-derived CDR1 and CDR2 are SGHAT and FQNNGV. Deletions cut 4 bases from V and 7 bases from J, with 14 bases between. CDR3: CASSSPRSENEQFF. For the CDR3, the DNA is TGTGCCAGCAGCTCACCCCGTTCGGAGAATGAGCAGTTCTTC.